One sample yielded the 5 T cell receptor beta chains listed below, sequenced in a study of cytomegalovirus exposure and HLA in healthy donors (dated by TCRdb to the late 2010s). The library relied on the immunoSEQ multiplex PCR assay. For the multiplex PCR, a mixture combining 60 forward primers for TCR Vbeta segments and 13 reverse primers for TCR Jbeta segments was used. Imported from immuneACCESS, the table was reduced by TCRdb to in-frame sequences with V and J called. These copies leave out some clones; in studies compared against another copy, an unresolved V gene accounts for under half, and the cause of the remainder is not known. The sample contains 150,000 to 200,000 clones, around two thirds of them found a single time. The top ten clones comprise over 9.5% of the sample. The sample taken for sequencing was PBMCs. The receptors were sampled from a man between 25 and 39 years old in good health and CMV-seropositive.

As for this clone: One end of the junction is discordant with germline, which a read error may explain. The rearrangement links TRBV19 to TRBJ1-1; D is possibly TRBD1 (6 bases). The V gene's germline CDR1 is LNHDA and CDR2 SQIVND (reference sequence). The CDR3 covers 16 residues. This CDR3 is CASSIDGTPGQGVPLF. The CDR3 nucleotides read TGTGCCAGTAGTATAGATGGAACCCCGGGACAAGGGGTACCGTTGTTT.

The chain links TRBV5-4 to TRBJ1-5; perhaps TRBD1 as D (5 bases). The CDR3 consists of 14 residues. Germline V gene sequence: CDR1 SGHNT, CDR2 YYREEE (reference sequence). V was shortened by 3 bases and J by 4 bases, with 11 bases between the two germline ends. CDR3 sequence (DNA): TGTGCCAGCAGCTGGGATCCAGGGAATCAGCCCCAGCATTTT. Translated, it gives CASSWDPGNQPQHF.

This sequence joins TRBV9 and TRBJ2-2, with D perhaps matching TRBD1 (5 bases). Trimming shortened V by 5 bases and J by 0 bases, and 11 bases separated the two germline ends. The germline gives CDR1 SGDLS, CDR2 YYNGEE. The CDR3 contains 15 residues. As DNA, the CDR3 is TGTGCCAGCAGAGTGGCAGGGACGAACACCGGGGAGCTGTTTTTT. It yields the protein CASRVAGTNTGELFF.

V gene TRBV5-1 combines with J gene TRBJ2-3, with 7 bases that match TRBD2. V was clipped by 0 bases and J by 4 bases; unmatched bases: 8. The CDR3 contains 16 residues. Germline CDR1 reads SGHRS; CDR2 reads YFSETQ. The CDR3 DNA is TGCGCCAGCAGCTTGGGTTTTTGGGAGGGCTCAGATACGCAGTATTTT. Residues: CASSLGFWEGSDTQYF.

There are a few counts of this clone. The chain carries TRBV10-1 and TRBJ2-1, with 8 bases that match TRBD2. CDR3 length equals 16 residues. The germline V gene has CDR1 WNHNN and CDR2 SYGVQD (reference sequence). J lost 9 bases, V lost 3 bases, and 13 bases had no gene match. Here the CDR3 reads CASSDPSAGGKVEQFF. CDR3 in DNA: TGCGCCAGCAGTGACCCGTCGGCGGGAGGTAAGGTTGAGCAGTTCTTC.